A selection of T cell receptor beta chains follows, all from one sample in a study of monozygotic twins with inflammatory bowel disease. TCRdb re-called the 5' RACE reads and gives one entry per CDR3 protein, without DNA. The sample has around 47,000 distinct CDR3 sequences. Sequenced: blood. These receptors originate from a human donor with ulcerative colitis or Crohn's disease, or a healthy co-twin of an affected twin (not recorded which). Each CDR3 is given with its conserved first and last residue.

V	J	length	CDR3
TRBV5-6	TRBJ1-1	15	CASSSRTDLNNEAFF
TRBV7-8	TRBJ1-3	17	CASSLDGDWISGNTIYF
TRBV5-4	TRBJ2-2	15	CASSSRTANTGELFF
TRBV25-1	TRBJ1-5	13	CASRGQGNQPQHF
TRBV20-1	TRBJ1-2	13	CSPELGNNYGYTF
TRBV5-1	TRBJ2-1	15	CASSLEGGGRAEQFF
TRBV10-3	TRBJ2-1	14	CAGSLGGARQEQFF
TRBV2	TRBJ2-7	14	CASARDRAGYEQYF
TRBV7-2	TRBJ1-5	15	CASSLEGGANQPQHF
TRBV15	TRBJ1-5	16	CATSGQQGDSNQPQHF
TRBV10-3	TRBJ2-7	13	CAITTDSPYEQYF
TRBV5-1	TRBJ2-1	16	CASSYLQREGYNEQFF
TRBV7-2	TRBJ1-5	14	CASSPDGGDQPQHF
TRBV9	TRBJ2-7	12	CASSAQGYEQYF
TRBV28	TRBJ2-1	13	CATPGQGSNEQFF
TRBV11-3	TRBJ1-2	13	CASSSGQGDGYTF
TRBV5-5	TRBJ1-4	14	CASSLGGVNEKLFF
TRBV19	TRBJ1-5	16	CASSPPDRGLHQPQHF
TRBV28	TRBJ1-2	13	CASGLGTAYGYTF
TRBV5-4	TRBJ1-2	16	CASSLDPTTLGYGYTF
TRBV3-1	TRBJ1-1	12	CASSHRNTEAFF
TRBV15	TRBJ2-1	13	CATSRKDMGEQFF
TRBV27	TRBJ1-6	14	CASSLWTGGSPLHF
TRBV28	TRBJ2-1	13	CASSWEGGNEQFF
TRBV6-2/TRBV6-3	TRBJ2-5	13	CASRTWVQETQYF
TRBV9	TRBJ2-6	16	CASSLLAGSGANVLTF
TRBV15	TRBJ2-3	16	CATSPVPDRGSDTQYF
TRBV30	TRBJ1-1	11	CAWKVNTEAFF
TRBV7-9	TRBJ1-6	15	CASSSHLAGDSPLHF
TRBV6-5	TRBJ2-1	13	CATNPGQYNEQFF
TRBV3-1	TRBJ2-1	11	CASSFYNEQFF
TRBV5-4	TRBJ2-1	16	CASGVGRGISYNEQFF
TRBV28	TRBJ2-1	14	CASSIGQLYNEQFF
TRBV15	TRBJ2-7	13	CATSNRLGNEQYF
TRBV7-9	TRBJ2-3	15	CASSLGGVGSDTQYF
TRBV5-1	TRBJ2-5	15	CASSPPMGGQETQYF
TRBV6-1	TRBJ1-1	15	CASSEAPGWSTEAFF